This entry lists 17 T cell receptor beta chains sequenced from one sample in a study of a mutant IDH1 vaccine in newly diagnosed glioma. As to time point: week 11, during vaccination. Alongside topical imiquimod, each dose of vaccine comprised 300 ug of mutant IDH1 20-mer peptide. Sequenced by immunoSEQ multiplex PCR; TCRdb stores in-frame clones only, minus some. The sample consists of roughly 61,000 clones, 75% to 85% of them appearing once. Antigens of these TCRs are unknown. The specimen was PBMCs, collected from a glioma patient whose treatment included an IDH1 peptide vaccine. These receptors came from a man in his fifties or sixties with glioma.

CDR3 residues: CASSQLGFEKLFF. The DNA of the CDR3 is TGCGCCAGCAGCCAACTGGGGTTTGAAAAACTGTTTTTT. The rearrangement links TRBV4-1 to TRBJ1-4, with unresolved D. Germline V gives CDR1 MGHRA, CDR2 YSYEKL. V lost 2 bases to trimming and J lost 7 bases, with 8 bases between them. The CDR3 spans 13 residues.

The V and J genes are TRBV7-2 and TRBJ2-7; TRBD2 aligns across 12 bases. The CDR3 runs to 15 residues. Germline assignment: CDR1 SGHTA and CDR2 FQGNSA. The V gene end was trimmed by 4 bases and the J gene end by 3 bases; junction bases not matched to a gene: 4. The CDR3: CASSSRLAGDYEQYF. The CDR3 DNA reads TGTGCCAGCAGCTCGCGACTAGCGGGAGACTACGAGCAGTACTTC.

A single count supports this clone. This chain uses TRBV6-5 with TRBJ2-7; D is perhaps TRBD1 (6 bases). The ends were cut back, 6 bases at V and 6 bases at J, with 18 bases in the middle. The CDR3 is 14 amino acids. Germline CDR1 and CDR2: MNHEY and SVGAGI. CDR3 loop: CASRPVGRGGEQYF. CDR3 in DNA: TGTGCCAGCAGGCCGGTGGGAAGAGGGGGCGAGCAGTACTTC.

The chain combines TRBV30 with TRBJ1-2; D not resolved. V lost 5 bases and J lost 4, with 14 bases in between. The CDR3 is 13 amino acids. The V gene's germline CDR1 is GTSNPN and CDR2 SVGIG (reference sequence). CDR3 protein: CAWVLQEGYGYTF. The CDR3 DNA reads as TGTGCCTGGGTACTTCAGGAAGGCTATGGCTACACCTTC. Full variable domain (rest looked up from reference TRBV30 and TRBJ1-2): SQTIHQWPATLVQPVGSPLSLECTVEGTSNPNLYWYRQAAGRGLQLLFYSVGIGQISSEVPQNLSASRPQDRQFILSSKKLLLSDSGFYLCAWVLQEGYGYTFGSGTRLTVV.

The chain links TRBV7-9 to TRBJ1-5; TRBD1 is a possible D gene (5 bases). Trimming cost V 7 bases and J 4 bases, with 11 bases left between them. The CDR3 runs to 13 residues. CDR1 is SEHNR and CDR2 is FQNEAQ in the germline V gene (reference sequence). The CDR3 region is CASTAGGNQPQHF. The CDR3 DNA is TGTGCCAGCACCGCGGGGGGTAATCAGCCCCAGCATTTT.

Written as DNA, the CDR3 is TGCGCCAGCACGGAGGGGATGGGGGAGCAGTACTTC. Protein product: CASTEGMGEQYF. The chain has TRBV5-1 and TRBJ2-7, with D possibly being TRBD2 (6 bases). Trimming cost V 6 bases and J 7 bases, with 14 bases left between them. The germline CDR1 and CDR2 sequences are SGHRS and YFSETQ. The CDR3 is 12 amino acids.

The CDR3: CASSLSLNQPQHF. CDR3 coding DNA: TGCGCCAGCAGCCTAAGCCTGAATCAGCCCCAGCATTTT. The chain carries TRBV4-3 and TRBJ1-5; D gene ambiguous. The CDR3 consists of 13 residues. In germline, CDR1 is LGHNA, CDR2 YSLEER. V lost 4 bases and J 4 bases, leaving 8 bases between the germline ends.

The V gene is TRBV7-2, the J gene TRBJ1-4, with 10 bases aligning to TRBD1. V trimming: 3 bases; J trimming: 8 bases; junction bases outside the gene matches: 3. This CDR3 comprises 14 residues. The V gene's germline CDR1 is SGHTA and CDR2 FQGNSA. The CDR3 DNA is TGTGCCAGCAGCTTCGGGACAGGGGTCGAAAAACTGTTTTTT. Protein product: CASSFGTGVEKLFF.

The CDR3 DNA reads TGTGCCAGCAGCTTGAACAGGGCTAACTATGGCTACACCTTC. Translated, it gives CASSLNRANYGYTF. The J gene is TRBJ1-2, the V gene TRBV5-4; D is perhaps TRBD1 (6 bases). Trimming took off 1 base at V and 0 bases at J, with 7 bases between the two ends. The CDR3 consists of 14 residues. Germline V CDR1 and CDR2: SGHNT, YYREEE (reference sequence).

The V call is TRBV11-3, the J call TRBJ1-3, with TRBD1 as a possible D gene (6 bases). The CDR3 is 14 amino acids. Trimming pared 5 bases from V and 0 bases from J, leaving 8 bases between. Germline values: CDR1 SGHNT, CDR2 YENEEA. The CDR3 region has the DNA TGTGCCAGCAGCCAACAGGGCTCTGGAAACACCATATATTTT. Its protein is CASSQQGSGNTIYF.

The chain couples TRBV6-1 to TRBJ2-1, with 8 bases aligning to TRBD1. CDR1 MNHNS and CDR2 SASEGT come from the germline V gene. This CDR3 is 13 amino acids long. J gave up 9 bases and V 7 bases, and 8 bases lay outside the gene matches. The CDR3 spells CASMMTGAIEQFF. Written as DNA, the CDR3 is TGTGCCAGCATGATGACAGGGGCCATTGAGCAGTTCTTC.

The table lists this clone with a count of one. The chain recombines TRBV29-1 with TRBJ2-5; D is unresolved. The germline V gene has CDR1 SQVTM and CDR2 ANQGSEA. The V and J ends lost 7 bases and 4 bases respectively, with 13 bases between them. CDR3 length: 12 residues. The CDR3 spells CSAERESETQYF. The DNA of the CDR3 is TGCAGCGCGGAGCGAGAATCAGAGACCCAGTACTTC. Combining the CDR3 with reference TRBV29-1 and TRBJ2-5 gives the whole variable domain SAVISQKPSRDICQRGTSLTIQCQVDSQVTMMFWYRQQPGQSLTLIATANQGSEATYESGFVIDKFPISRPNLTFSTLTVSNMSPEDSSIYLCSAERESETQYFGPGTRLLVL.

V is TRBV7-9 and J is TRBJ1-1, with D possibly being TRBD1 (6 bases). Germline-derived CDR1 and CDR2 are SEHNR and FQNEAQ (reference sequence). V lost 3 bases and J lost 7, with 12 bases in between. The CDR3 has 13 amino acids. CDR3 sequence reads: CASSFRGQYEAFF. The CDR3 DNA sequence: TGTGCCAGCAGCTTCAGGGGCCAATATGAAGCTTTCTTT.

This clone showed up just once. CDR3 nucleotide sequence: TGTGCCAGCAGCCCGAGGACTAGCGGGAGGGCCGGTGAGCAGTACTTC. Encoded protein: CASSPRTSGRAGEQYF. The J gene is TRBJ2-7, the V gene TRBV7-2; 15 bases line up with TRBD2. Germline CDR1 SGHTA, CDR2 FQGNSA. V gave up 5 bases and J gave up 7 bases; unmatched junction bases: 9. The CDR3 is 16 amino acids.

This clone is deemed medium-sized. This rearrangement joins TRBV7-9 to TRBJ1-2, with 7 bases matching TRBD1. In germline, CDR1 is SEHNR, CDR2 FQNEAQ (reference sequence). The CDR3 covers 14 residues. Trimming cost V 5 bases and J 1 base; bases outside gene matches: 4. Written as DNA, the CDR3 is TGTGCCAGCAGCCCCGGGACAGTTAACTATGGCTACACCTTC. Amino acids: CASSPGTVNYGYTF.

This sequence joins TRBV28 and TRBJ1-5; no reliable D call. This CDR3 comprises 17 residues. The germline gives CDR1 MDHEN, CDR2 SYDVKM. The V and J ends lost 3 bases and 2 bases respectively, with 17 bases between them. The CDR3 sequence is CASSLRMGTLGNQPQHF. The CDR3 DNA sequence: TGTGCCAGCAGTTTGAGGATGGGAACCCTCGGCAATCAGCCCCAGCATTTT.

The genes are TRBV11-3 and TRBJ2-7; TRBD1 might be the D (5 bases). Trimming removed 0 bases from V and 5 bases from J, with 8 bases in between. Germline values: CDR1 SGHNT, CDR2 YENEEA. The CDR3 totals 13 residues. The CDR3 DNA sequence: TGTGCCAGCAGCTTAGATAACAGGAACGAGCAGTACTTC. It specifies CASSLDNRNEQYF. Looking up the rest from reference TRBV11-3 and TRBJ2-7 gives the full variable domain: EAGVVQSPRYKIIEKKQPVAFWCNPISGHNTLYWYLQNLGQGPELLIRYENEEAVDDSQLPKDRFSAERLKGVDSTLKIQPAELGDSAVYLCASSLDNRNEQYFGPGTRLTVT.